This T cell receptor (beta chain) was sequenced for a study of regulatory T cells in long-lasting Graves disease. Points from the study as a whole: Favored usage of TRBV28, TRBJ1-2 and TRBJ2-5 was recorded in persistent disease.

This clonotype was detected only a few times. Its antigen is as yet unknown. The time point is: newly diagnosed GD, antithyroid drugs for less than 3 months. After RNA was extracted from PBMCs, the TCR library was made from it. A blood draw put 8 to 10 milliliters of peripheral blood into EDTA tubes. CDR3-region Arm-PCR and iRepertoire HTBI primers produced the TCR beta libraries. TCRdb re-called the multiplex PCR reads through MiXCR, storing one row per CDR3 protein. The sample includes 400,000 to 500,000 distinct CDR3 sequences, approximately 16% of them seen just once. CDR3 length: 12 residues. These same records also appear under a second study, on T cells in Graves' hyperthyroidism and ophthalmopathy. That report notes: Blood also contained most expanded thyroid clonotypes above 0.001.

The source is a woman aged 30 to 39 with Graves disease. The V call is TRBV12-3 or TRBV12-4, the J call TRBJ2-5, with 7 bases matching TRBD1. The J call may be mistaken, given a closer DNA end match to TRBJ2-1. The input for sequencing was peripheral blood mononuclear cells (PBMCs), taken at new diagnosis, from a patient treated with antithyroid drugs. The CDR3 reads CASSAGQDEQFF. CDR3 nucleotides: TGTGCCAGCAGTGCCGGACAGGACGAGCAGTTCTTC.